What follows is one TCR beta chain and its context. What it binds is not known. Via MiXCR, TCRdb re-called the RT-PCR reads, giving one row per CDR3 protein. The repertoire holds fewer than 350,000 distinct CDR3 sequences, with less than 25% as singletons. The CDR3 covers 14 residues. V was shortened by 6 bases and J by 4 bases, with 16 bases between the two germline ends. This sample is drawn from a study of response to subunit inactivated influenza vaccine. General study results and limits: The authors put forward the suggestion that each seasonal influenza vaccination may bring in only a limited number of new T cells.

The chain couples TRBV12-3 or TRBV12-4 to TRBJ2-7; D unclear. Sequencing used PBMCs from blood, obtained 21 months after vaccination. The sequence derives from a man between 50 and 69 years old who received an inactivated influenza vaccine. CDR3 sequence (DNA): TGTGCCAGCAGCGCCGGGCCCATAGGGTACGAGCAGTACTTC. Amino acids: CASSAGPIGYEQYF.